The clone carrying this T cell receptor (beta chain) appeared once. Its antigen remains unidentified. This record belongs to a study of CD8+ T cells in alopecia areata. Overall study context: Treated patients were dosed with oral tofacitinib, taking 5 to 10 mg twice daily. Regarding the study as a whole: Within the top 100, expanded CD8+ clones significantly decreased with tofacitinib, as did scalp clonality.

Treatment reported: oral pan-JAK inhibitor, 5-10 mg twice daily. The CDR3 sequence is 16 residues long. From germline, CDR1 is MNHEY and CDR2 SMNVEV (reference sequence). V trimming: 5 bases; J trimming: 2 bases; junction bases outside the gene matches: 4. RNA was extracted and reverse transcribed into cDNA as the sequencing template. Here immunoSEQ multiplex PCR was the method, and the copy in TCRdb shows in-frame clones only, minus some. This table has about 190,000 clones, 55% to 70% appearing once. This specimen was CD4+ T cells sorted from blood, taken at week 4, from a patient treated with tofacitinib. The clonotype comes from a human donor with alopecia areata. The chain combines TRBV27 with TRBJ2-1; 12 bases map to TRBD2. CDR3: CASSPLAGGTYNEQFF. The CDR3 region has the DNA TGTGCCAGCAGTCCCCTAGCGGGAGGGACCTACAATGAGCAGTTCTTC.